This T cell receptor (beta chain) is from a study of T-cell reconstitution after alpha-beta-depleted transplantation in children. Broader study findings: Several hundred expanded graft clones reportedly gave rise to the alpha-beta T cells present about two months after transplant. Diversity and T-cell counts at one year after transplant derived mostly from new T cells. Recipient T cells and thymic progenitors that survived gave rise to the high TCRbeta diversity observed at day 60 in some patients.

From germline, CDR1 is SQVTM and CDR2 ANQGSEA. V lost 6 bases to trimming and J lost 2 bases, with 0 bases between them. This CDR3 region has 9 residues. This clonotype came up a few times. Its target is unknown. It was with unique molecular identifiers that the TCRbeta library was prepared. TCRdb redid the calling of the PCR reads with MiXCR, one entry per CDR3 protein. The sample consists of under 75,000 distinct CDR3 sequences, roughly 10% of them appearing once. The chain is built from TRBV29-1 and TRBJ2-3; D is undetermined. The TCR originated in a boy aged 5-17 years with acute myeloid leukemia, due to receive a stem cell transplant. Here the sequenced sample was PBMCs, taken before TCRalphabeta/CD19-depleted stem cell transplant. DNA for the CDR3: TGCAGCGTCACAGATACGCAGTATTTT. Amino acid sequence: CSVTDTQYF.